Sequencing of this T cell receptor beta chain was carried out in a study of T-cell reconstitution after alpha-beta-depleted transplantation in children. Findings and caveats of the study: The study traced high day-60 TCRbeta diversity in some patients to surviving recipient T cells and thymic progenitors.

Trimming pared 4 bases from V and 0 bases from J, leaving 10 bases between. This CDR3 contains 15 residues. This clonotype was seen a handful of times. Antigen unknown. Unique molecular identifiers tagged the TCRbeta library. TCRdb reanalysed the PCR reads using MiXCR and keeps one entry per CDR3 protein. The sample lists fewer than 550,000 distinct CDR3 sequences; over 10% were seen once. This specimen was PBMCs, mostly from graft donor cells, taken 180 days after TCRalphabeta/CD19-depleted stem cell transplant. This clonotype was obtained from a female patient aged 2-9 years who had a stem cell transplant for aplastic anemia, so the T cells may come from the graft donor. The gene calls are TRBV12-3 or TRBV12-4 and TRBJ1-3, with unresolved D. In DNA, the CDR3 is TGTGCCAGCAGTTCGACACCCTACTCTGGAAACACCATATATTTT. It encodes CASSSTPYSGNTIYF.